The present T cell receptor (beta chain) was sequenced within a study of CD8+CD57+ T cells in acquired aplastic anemia. Study-level results: The same twenty-nine CD8+ CDR3 sequences occurred in patients and in controls.

The template used for profiling TCR beta VDJ and CDR3 was genomic DNA. Each CDR3 protein gets one entry after TCRdb re-called the reads with MiXCR. The sample has 260,000 or so distinct CDR3 sequences, approximately 45% seen once. The CDR3 loop spans 14 amino acids. The trim removed 5 bases at V and 4 bases at J, leaving 7 bases unmatched. CDR1 MNHNS and CDR2 SASEGT come from the germline V gene. Patients picked for sequencing had shown CD8+CD57+ cell expansion detected by flow cytometry. Notes on this clonotype: Its antigen is unknown.

The sequence was collected from a human donor with aplastic anemia. The sample taken for sequencing was sorted CD4+, CD8+, or CD8+CD57+ T cells (not recorded which) from PBMCs. The rearrangement uses TRBV6-1 and TRBJ1-1; 7 nucleotides align to TRBD1. The CDR3 protein is CASSHSPGGTEAFF. The CDR3 region has the DNA TGTGCCAGCAGTCACTCTCCAGGGGGCACTGAAGCTTTCTTT.